The sequence of this T cell receptor beta chain was determined in a study of blood T cell repertoires in COVID-19. Study at large: The samples span acute and convalescent COVID-19 from the United States, Italy and Spain. The analysed material was cDNA or gDNA that came from T cells, B-cell-depleted T cells, or PBMCs.

The J segment lost 5 bases and the V segment lost 3 bases, leaving 3 bases of the junction unmatched. The CDR3 sequence is 13 residues long. Germline loops: CDR1 SGHAT, CDR2 FQNNGV. Methods used by the authors: The authors estimated nucleated cell counts from reference gene primer amplification. Sequencing used immunoSEQ multiplex PCR; TCRdb keeps in-frame clones, though not all of them. V, J and clone size derive from that table, while D and trimming were established from the DNA sequence. The sample holds about 170,000 clones, around four fifths seen once. The TCR originated in a woman in her fifties or sixties with acute or convalescent COVID-19. J is TRBJ2-5 and V is TRBV11-2; 7 nucleotides agree with TRBD1. The sample was peripheral blood. The CDR3 region is CASSFRGTETQYF. The CDR3 DNA reads as TGTGCCAGCAGCTTCAGGGGGACGGAGACCCAGTACTTC.